The rows below give T cell receptor beta chains drawn from one sample of a study of chronic HIV infection and antiretroviral therapy. TCRdb processed the 5' RACE reads anew with MiXCR; each CDR3 protein has one entry. Of 45,000 to 60,000 distinct CDR3 sequences in the sample, roughly 19% were seen once. Source material: peripheral blood. Every receptor here comes from an adult who had HIV and had not received antiretroviral therapy, or was an uninfected healthy control (not recorded which). Each CDR3 is given without its conserved first and last residue. The order of the fields is clone size, V gene, J gene, CDR3 length, CDR3 protein. Size is omitted from some rows. Given values are once, few, many or a class for expanded clones.

clone_size: few; v_call: TRBV20-1; j_call: TRBJ2-1; cdr3_length: 14; cdr3_aa: SARESTSVVFREQF
clone_size: -; v_call: TRBV20-1; j_call: TRBJ2-1; cdr3_length: 13; cdr3_aa: SAEGATSGNNEQF
clone_size: few; v_call: TRBV28; j_call: TRBJ1-5; cdr3_length: 14; cdr3_aa: ASSFLTGNSNQPQH
clone_size: few; v_call: TRBV7-9; j_call: TRBJ2-3; cdr3_length: 13; cdr3_aa: ASRPGTGWTDTQY
clone_size: -; v_call: TRBV28; j_call: TRBJ1-6; cdr3_length: 12; cdr3_aa: ASNWAGEFSPLH
clone_size: -; v_call: TRBV5-1; j_call: TRBJ2-1; cdr3_length: 9; cdr3_aa: ASSPDERQF
clone_size: -; v_call: TRBV7-2; j_call: TRBJ1-3; cdr3_length: 13; cdr3_aa: ASSLALAGRNTIY
clone_size: few; v_call: TRBV23-1; j_call: TRBJ2-1; cdr3_length: 13; cdr3_aa: ARFRGPCSYNEQF
clone_size: -; v_call: TRBV4-1; j_call: TRBJ1-1; cdr3_length: 13; cdr3_aa: ASSQSRGRGTEAF
clone_size: few; v_call: TRBV11-2; j_call: TRBJ2-5; cdr3_length: 16; cdr3_aa: ASSEFQRHWRAGETQY
clone_size: few; v_call: TRBV18; j_call: TRBJ1-6; cdr3_length: 12; cdr3_aa: ASSPQDSNSPLH
clone_size: -; v_call: TRBV7-9; j_call: TRBJ1-1; cdr3_length: 12; cdr3_aa: ASSAWGMNTEAF
clone_size: -; v_call: TRBV11-2; j_call: TRBJ2-2; cdr3_length: 14; cdr3_aa: ASSAPGSSNTGELF
clone_size: -; v_call: TRBV28; j_call: TRBJ2-4; cdr3_length: 11; cdr3_aa: ASSLYRENIQY
clone_size: few; v_call: TRBV28; j_call: TRBJ1-1; cdr3_length: 14; cdr3_aa: ASSFRSARESVGAF
clone_size: -; v_call: TRBV7-2; j_call: TRBJ2-1; cdr3_length: 17; cdr3_aa: ASSRLAGGLGTSYNEQF
clone_size: -; v_call: TRBV29-1; j_call: TRBJ2-1; cdr3_length: 12; cdr3_aa: SVDERESFNEQF
clone_size: -; v_call: TRBV4-1; j_call: TRBJ1-2; cdr3_length: 13; cdr3_aa: ASSPRPGGSRGYT
clone_size: few; v_call: TRBV6-1; j_call: TRBJ1-2; cdr3_length: 16; cdr3_aa: ASSEGVPGRGLNYGYT
clone_size: -; v_call: TRBV20-1; j_call: TRBJ2-1; cdr3_length: 12; cdr3_aa: SATRQSSYNEQF
clone_size: -; v_call: TRBV28; j_call: TRBJ2-4; cdr3_length: 13; cdr3_aa: ASSSSPQAKNIQY
clone_size: -; v_call: TRBV28; j_call: TRBJ1-3; cdr3_length: 12; cdr3_aa: ASSLEGLGNTIY
clone_size: -; v_call: TRBV5-8; j_call: TRBJ2-1; cdr3_length: 14; cdr3_aa: ASSPKPGQGFGEQF
clone_size: few; v_call: TRBV29-1; j_call: TRBJ2-1; cdr3_length: 11; cdr3_aa: SVEGVAGNEQF
clone_size: -; v_call: TRBV12-3/TRBV12-4; j_call: TRBJ2-3; cdr3_length: 13; cdr3_aa: ASSPRERPTDTQY
clone_size: few; v_call: TRBV29-1; j_call: TRBJ2-5; cdr3_length: 11; cdr3_aa: SVGLATQETQY
clone_size: -; v_call: TRBV19; j_call: TRBJ2-1; cdr3_length: 13; cdr3_aa: ASRKREGSYNEQF
clone_size: -; v_call: TRBV28; j_call: TRBJ1-1; cdr3_length: 8; cdr3_aa: ATRRDEAF
clone_size: -; v_call: TRBV28; j_call: TRBJ2-3; cdr3_length: 13; cdr3_aa: ASSSRTQRIDTQY
clone_size: -; v_call: TRBV10-2; j_call: TRBJ2-6; cdr3_length: 16; cdr3_aa: ATRPGTHRRSGANVLT
clone_size: -; v_call: TRBV3-1; j_call: TRBJ1-1; cdr3_length: 13; cdr3_aa: ASSPERTGNTEAF
clone_size: few; v_call: TRBV4-2; j_call: TRBJ2-1; cdr3_length: 14; cdr3_aa: ASSLGVAGVRNEQF